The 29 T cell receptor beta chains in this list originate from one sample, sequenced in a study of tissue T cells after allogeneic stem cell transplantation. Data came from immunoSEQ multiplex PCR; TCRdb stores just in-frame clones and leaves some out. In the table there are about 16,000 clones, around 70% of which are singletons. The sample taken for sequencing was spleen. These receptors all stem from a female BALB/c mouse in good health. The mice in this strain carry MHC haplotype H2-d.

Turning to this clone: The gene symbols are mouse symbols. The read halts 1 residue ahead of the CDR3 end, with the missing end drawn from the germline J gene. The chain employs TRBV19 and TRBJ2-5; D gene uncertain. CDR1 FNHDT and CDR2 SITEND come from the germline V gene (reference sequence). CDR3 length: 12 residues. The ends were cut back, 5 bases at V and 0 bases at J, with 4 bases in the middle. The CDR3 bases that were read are TGTGCCAGCAGCAGTAACCAAGACACCCAGTAC. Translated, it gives CASSSNQDTQY. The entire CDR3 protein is CASSSNQDTQYF.

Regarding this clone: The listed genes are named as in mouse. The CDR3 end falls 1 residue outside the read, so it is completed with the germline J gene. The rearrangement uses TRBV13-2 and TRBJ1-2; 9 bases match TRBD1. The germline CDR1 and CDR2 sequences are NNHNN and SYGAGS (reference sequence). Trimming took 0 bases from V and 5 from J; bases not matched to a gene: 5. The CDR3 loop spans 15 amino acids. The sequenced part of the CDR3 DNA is TGTGCCAGCGGTGATGCGGGACAGGGAGGGTCCGACTACACC. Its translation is CASGDAGQGGSDYT. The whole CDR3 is CASGDAGQGGSDYTF.

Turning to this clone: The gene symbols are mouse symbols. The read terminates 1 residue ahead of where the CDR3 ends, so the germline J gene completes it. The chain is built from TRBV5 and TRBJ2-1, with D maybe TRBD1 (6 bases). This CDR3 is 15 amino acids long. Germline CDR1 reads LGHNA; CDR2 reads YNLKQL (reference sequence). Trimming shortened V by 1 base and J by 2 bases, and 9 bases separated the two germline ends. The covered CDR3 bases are TGTGCCAGCAGCCAAGGGGACAATTACTATGCTGAGCAGTTC. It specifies CASSQGDNYYAEQF. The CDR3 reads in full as CASSQGDNYYAEQFF.

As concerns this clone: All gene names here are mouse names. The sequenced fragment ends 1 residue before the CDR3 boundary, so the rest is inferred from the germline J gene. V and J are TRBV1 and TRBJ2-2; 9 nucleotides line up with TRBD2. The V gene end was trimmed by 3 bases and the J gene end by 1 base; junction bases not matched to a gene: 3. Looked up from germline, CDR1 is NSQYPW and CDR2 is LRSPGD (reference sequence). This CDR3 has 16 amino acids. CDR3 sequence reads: CTCSASTGGNTGQLYF. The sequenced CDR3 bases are TGCACCTGCAGTGCCTCGACTGGGGGAAACACCGGGCAGCTCTAC.

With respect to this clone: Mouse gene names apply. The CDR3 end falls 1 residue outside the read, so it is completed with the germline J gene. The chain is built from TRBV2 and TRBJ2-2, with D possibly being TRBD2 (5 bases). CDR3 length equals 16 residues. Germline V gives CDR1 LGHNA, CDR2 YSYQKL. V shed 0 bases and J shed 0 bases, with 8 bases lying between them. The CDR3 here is CASSQDPGSNTGQLYF. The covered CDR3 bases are TGTGCCAGCAGCCAAGATCCTGGGTCAAACACCGGGCAGCTCTAC.

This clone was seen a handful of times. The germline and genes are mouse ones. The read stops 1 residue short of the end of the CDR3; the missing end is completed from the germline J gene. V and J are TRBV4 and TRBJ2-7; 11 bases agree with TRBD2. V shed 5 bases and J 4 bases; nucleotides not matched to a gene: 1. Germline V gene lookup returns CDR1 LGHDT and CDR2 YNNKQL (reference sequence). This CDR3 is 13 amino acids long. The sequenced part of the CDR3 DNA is TGTGCCAGCAGCGACTGGGGGGGTTATGAACAGTAC. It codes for CASSDWGGYEQY. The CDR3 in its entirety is CASSDWGGYEQYF.

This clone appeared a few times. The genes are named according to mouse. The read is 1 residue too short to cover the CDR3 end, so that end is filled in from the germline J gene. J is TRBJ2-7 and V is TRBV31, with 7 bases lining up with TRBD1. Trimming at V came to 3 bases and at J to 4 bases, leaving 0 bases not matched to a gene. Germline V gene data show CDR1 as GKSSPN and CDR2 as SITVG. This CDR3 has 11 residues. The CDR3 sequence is CAWRQGYEQYF. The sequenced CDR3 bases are TGTGCCTGGAGACAGGGGTATGAACAGTAC.

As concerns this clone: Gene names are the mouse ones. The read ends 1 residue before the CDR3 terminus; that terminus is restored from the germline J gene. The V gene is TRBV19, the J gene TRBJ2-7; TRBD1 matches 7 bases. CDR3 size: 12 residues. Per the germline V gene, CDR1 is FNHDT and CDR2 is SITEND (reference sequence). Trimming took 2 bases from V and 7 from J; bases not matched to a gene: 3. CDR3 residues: CASSMSGGEQYF. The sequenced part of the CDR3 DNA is TGTGCCAGCAGTATGTCAGGGGGAGAACAGTAC.

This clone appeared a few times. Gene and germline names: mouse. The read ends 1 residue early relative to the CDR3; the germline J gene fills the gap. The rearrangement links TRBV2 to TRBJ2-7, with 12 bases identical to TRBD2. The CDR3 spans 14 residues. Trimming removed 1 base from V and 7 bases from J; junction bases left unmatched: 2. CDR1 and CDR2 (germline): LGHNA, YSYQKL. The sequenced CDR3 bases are TGTGCCAGCAGCCAAGGACTGGGGGGGCGCGAACAGTAC. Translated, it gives CASSQGLGGREQY. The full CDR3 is CASSQGLGGREQYF.

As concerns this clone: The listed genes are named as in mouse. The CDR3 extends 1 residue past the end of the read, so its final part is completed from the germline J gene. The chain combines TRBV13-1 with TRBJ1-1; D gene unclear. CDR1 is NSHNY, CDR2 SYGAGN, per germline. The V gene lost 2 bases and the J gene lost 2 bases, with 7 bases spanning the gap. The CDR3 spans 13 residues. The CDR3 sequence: CASSDQVNTEVFF. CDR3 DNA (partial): TGTGCCAGCAGTGACCAGGTCAACACAGAAGTCTTC.

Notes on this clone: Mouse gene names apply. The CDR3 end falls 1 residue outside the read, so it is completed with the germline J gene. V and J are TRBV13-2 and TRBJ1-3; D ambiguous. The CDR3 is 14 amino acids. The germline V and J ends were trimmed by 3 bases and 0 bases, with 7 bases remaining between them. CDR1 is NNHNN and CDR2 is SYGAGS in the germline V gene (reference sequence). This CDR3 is CASGAGNSGNTLYF. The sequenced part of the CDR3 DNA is TGTGCCAGCGGTGCCGGGAATTCTGGAAATACGCTCTAT.

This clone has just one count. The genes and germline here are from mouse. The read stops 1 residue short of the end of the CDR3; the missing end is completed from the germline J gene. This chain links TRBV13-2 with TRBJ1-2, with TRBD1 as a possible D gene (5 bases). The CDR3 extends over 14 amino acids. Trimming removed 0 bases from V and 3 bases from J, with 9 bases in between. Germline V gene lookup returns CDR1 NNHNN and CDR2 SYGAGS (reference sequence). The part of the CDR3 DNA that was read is TGTGCCAGCGGTGATGCCGGGGGGTACTCCGACTACACC. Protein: CASGDAGGYSDYT. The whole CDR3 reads CASGDAGGYSDYTF.

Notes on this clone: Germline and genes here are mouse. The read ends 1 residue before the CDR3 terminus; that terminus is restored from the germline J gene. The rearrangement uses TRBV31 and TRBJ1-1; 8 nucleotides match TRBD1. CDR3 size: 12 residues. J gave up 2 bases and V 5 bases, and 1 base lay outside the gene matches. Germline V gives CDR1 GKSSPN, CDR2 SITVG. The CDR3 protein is CAWGQGNTEVFF. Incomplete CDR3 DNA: TGTGCCTGGGGACAGGGCAACACAGAAGTCTTC.

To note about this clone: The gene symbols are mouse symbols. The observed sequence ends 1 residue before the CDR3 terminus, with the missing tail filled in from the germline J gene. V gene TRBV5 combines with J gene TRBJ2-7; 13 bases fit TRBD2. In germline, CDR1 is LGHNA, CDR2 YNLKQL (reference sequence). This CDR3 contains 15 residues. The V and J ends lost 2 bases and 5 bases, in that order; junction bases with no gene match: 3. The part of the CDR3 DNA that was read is TGTGCCAGCAGCCAACCGGGACTGGGGGGGGATGAACAGTAC. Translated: CASSQPGLGGDEQY. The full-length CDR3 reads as CASSQPGLGGDEQYF.

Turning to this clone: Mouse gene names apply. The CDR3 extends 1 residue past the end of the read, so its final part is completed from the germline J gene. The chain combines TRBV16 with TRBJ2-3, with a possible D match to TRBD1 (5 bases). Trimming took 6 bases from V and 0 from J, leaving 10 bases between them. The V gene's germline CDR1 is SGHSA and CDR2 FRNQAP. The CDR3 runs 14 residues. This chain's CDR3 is CASSSGSSAETLYF. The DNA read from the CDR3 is TGTGCAAGCAGTTCAGGGTCTAGTGCAGAAACGCTGTAT.

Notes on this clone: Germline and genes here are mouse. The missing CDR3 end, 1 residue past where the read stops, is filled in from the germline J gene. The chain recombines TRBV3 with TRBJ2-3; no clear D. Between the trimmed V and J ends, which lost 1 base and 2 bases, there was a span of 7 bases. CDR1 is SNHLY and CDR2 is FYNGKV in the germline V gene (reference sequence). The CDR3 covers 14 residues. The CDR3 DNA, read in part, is TGTGCCAGCAGCTTAGTGTCTGCTGCAGAAACGCTGTAT. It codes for CASSLVSAAETLY. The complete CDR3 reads CASSLVSAAETLYF.

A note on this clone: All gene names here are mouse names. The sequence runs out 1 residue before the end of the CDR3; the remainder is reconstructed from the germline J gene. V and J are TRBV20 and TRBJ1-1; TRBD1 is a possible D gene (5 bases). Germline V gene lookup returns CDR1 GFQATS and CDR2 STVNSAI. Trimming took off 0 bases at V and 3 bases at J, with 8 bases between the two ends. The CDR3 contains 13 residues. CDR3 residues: CGARDGAHTEVFF. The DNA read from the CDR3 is TGTGGTGCTAGGGATGGGGCGCACACAGAAGTCTTC. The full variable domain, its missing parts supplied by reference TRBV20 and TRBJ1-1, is GALVYQYPRRTICKSGTSMRMECQAVGFQATSVAWYRQSPQKTFELIALSTVNSAIKYEQNFTQEKFPISHPNLSFSSMTVLNAYLEDRGLYLCGARDGAHTEVFFGKGTRLTVV.

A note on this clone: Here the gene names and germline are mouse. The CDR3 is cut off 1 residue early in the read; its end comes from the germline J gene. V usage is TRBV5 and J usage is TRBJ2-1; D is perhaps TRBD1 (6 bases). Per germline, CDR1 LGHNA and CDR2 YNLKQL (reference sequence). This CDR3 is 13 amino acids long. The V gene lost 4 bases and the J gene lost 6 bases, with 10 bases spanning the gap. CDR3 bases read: TGTGCCAGCAGCCCCTTACAGGGTGCTGAGCAGTTC. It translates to CASSPLQGAEQF. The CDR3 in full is CASSPLQGAEQFF.

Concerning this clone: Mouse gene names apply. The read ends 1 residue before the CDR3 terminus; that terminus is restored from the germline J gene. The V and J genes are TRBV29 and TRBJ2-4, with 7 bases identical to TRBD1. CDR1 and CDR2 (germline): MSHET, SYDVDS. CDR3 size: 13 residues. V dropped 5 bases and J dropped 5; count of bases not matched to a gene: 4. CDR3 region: CASSPGTANTLYF. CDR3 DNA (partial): TGTGCTAGCAGTCCCGGGACAGCAAACACCTTGTAC.

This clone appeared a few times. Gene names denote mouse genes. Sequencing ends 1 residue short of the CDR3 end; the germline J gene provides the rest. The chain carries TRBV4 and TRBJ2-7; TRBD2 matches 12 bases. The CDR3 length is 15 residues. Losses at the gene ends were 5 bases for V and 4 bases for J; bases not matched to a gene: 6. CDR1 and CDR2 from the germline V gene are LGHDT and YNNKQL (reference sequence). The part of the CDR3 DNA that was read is TGTGCCAGCAGCCGACTGGGGGGGCTGGGGTATGAACAGTAC. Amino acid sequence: CASSRLGGLGYEQY. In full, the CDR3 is CASSRLGGLGYEQYF.

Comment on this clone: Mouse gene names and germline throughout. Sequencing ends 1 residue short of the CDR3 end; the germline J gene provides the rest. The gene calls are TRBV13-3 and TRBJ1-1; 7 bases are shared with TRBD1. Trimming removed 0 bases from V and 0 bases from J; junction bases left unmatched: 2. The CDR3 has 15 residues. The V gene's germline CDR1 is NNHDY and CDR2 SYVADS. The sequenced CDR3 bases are TGTGCCAGCAGTGATGCAGGGGGTGCAAACACAGAAGTCTTC. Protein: CASSDAGGANTEVF. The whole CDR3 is CASSDAGGANTEVFF.

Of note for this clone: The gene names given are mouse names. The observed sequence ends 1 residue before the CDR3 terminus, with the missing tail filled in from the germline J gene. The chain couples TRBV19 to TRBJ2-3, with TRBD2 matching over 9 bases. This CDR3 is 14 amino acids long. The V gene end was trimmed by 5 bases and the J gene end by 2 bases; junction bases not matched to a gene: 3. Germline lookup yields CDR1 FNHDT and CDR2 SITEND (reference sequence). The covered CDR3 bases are TGTGCCAGCAGCCGGACTGGGGTTGCAGAAACGCTGTAT. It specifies CASSRTGVAETLY. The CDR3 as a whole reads CASSRTGVAETLYF.

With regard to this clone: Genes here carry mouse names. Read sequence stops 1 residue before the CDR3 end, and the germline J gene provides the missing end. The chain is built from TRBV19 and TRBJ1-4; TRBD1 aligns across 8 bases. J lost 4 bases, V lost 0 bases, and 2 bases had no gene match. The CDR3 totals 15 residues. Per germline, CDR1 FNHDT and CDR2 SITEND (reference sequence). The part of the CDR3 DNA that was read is TGTGCCAGCAGTATAGCTACAGGGGGCAACGAAAGATTATTT. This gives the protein CASSIATGGNERLF. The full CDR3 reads CASSIATGGNERLFF.

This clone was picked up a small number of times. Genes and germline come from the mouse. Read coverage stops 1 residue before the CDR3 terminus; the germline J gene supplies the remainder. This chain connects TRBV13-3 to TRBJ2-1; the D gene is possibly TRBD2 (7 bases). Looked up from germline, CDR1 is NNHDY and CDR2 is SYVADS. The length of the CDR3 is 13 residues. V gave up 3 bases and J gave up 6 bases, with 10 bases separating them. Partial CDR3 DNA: TGTGCCAGCAGTGGGGGGGCCTCTGCTGAGCAGTTC. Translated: CASSGGASAEQF. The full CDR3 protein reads CASSGGASAEQFF.

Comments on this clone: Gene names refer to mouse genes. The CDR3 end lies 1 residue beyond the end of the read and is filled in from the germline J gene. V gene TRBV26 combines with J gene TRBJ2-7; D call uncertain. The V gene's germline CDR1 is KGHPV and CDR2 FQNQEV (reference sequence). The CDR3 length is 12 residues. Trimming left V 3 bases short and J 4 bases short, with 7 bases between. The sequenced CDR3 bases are TGTGCCAGCAGTCTAGTGCCATATGAACAGTAC. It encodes CASSLVPYEQY. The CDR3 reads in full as CASSLVPYEQYF.

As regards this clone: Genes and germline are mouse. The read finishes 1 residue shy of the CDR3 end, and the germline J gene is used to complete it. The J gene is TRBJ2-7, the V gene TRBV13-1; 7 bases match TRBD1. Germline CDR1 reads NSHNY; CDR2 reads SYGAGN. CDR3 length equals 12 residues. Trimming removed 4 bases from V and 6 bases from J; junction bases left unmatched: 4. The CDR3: CASSKQGLEQYF. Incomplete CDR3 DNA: TGTGCCAGCAGTAAACAGGGGCTTGAACAGTAC.

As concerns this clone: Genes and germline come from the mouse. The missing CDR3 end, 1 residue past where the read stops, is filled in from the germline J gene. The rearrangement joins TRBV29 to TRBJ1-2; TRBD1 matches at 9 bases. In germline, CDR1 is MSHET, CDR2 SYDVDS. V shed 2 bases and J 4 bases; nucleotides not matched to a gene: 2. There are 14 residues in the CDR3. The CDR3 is CASSLGTGSSDYTF. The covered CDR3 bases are TGTGCTAGCAGTTTAGGGACAGGGAGCTCCGACTACACC. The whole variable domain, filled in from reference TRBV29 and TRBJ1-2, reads DMKVTQMPRYLIKRMGENVLLECGQDMSHETMYWYRQDPGLGLQLIYISYDVDSNSEGDIPKGYRVSRKKREHFSLILDSAKTNQTSVYFCASSLGTGSSDYTFGSGTRLLVI.

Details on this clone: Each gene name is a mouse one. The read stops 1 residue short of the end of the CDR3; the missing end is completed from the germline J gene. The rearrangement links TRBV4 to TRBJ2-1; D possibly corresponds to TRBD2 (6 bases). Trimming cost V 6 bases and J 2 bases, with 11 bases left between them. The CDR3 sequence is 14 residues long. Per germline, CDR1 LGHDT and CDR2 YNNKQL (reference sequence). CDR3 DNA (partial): TGTGCCAGCAGGCCGGGACTAGACTATGCTGAGCAGTTC. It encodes CASRPGLDYAEQF. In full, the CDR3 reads CASRPGLDYAEQFF.

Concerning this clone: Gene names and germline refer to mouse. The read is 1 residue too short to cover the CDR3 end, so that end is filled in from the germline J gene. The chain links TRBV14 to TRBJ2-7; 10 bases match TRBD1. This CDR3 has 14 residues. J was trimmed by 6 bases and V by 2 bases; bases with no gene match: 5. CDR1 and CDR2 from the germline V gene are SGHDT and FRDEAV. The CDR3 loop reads CASSLGGTGVEQYF. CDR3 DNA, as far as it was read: TGTGCCAGCAGTTTGGGCGGGACAGGGGTTGAACAGTAC.